The rows below give T cell receptor beta chains drawn from one sample of a study of T cell repertoires in cytomegalovirus infection. TCRdb processed the reads anew with MiXCR; each CDR3 protein has one entry. The data hold about 740,000 distinct CDR3 sequences, with 35% observed a single time. Specimen: PBMCs. The receptors were gathered from a human donor in good health (CMV status not recorded). Some clones in this sample may be carry-over from other donors' samples. Both conserved end residues are part of each CDR3. Each record gives: clone size, V gene, CDR3 length, D gene, J gene, CDR3 DNA, CDR3 protein. D genes are given only for firm matches. The size entry is marked missing in some rows and otherwise reads once, few, many or a size class.

clone_size: NA
v_call: TRBV19
cdr3_length: 16
d_call: NA
j_call: TRBJ1-5
cdr3_nt: TGTGCCAGGAGTATACTCCAAGAGGGAGGAAGGCAGCCCCAGCATTTT
cdr3_aa: CARSILQEGGRQPQHF

clone_size: NA
v_call: TRBV7-8
cdr3_length: 17
d_call: TRBD1
j_call: TRBJ1-5
cdr3_nt: TGTGCCAGCAGCTTAGGGACAGGAGGTTATAGCAATCAGCCCCAGCATTTT
cdr3_aa: CASSLGTGGYSNQPQHF

clone_size: many
v_call: TRBV2
cdr3_length: 15
d_call: TRBD2
j_call: TRBJ2-7
cdr3_nt: TGTGCCAGCAGTGTGGAACTAGCGGGATCCTACGAGCAGTACTTC
cdr3_aa: CASSVELAGSYEQYF

clone_size: few
v_call: TRBV4-1
cdr3_length: 15
d_call: NA
j_call: TRBJ2-7
cdr3_nt: TGTGCCAGCAGCCAAGAATTAGCCGATTCCTACGAGCAGTACTTC
cdr3_aa: CASSQELADSYEQYF

clone_size: NA
v_call: TRBV7-6
cdr3_length: 15
d_call: TRBD1
j_call: TRBJ1-2
cdr3_nt: TGTGCCAGCAGCTTAGGACAGGGTTCAAAGTATGGCTACACCTTC
cdr3_aa: CASSLGQGSKYGYTF

clone_size: NA
v_call: TRBV3-1
cdr3_length: 17
d_call: TRBD1
j_call: TRBJ2-5
cdr3_nt: TGTGCCAGCAGCCAAATACAAACGGGGACAGACCAAGAGACCCAGTACTTC
cdr3_aa: CASSQIQTGTDQETQYF

clone_size: NA
v_call: TRBV20-1
cdr3_length: 13
d_call: TRBD1
j_call: TRBJ2-1
cdr3_nt: TGCAGTGCGAGGGACAGGGGGTTTAATGAGCAGTTCTTC
cdr3_aa: CSARDRGFNEQFF

clone_size: once
v_call: TRBV12-3/TRBV12-4
cdr3_length: 18
d_call: TRBD2
j_call: TRBJ2-3
cdr3_nt: TGTGCCAGCAGTTCCGGGACTAGCGGGGGGCCAGGCACAGTTACGCAGTATTTT
cdr3_aa: CASSSGTSGGPGTVTQYF

clone_size: many
v_call: TRBV20-1
cdr3_length: 13
d_call: TRBD1
j_call: TRBJ1-1
cdr3_nt: TGCAGTGGTGCGACAGGGCGGAACACTGAAGCTTTCTTT
cdr3_aa: CSGATGRNTEAFF

clone_size: NA
v_call: TRBV20-1
cdr3_length: 18
d_call: TRBD2
j_call: TRBJ2-7
cdr3_nt: TGCAGTGCCACCCCTGGACTAGCGGGAGGGCCGAAGTTTTACGAGCAGTACTTC
cdr3_aa: CSATPGLAGGPKFYEQYF

clone_size: NA
v_call: TRBV20-1
cdr3_length: 15
d_call: NA
j_call: TRBJ1-5
cdr3_nt: TGCAGTGCCTCGAAACCGCTTGGTGGCAATCAGCCCCAGCATTTT
cdr3_aa: CSASKPLGGNQPQHF

clone_size: few
v_call: TRBV6-6
cdr3_length: 14
d_call: NA
j_call: TRBJ1-1
cdr3_nt: TGTGCCAGCAAACCCCCAGGGTGGAGCACTGAAGCTTTCTTT
cdr3_aa: CASKPPGWSTEAFF

clone_size: few
v_call: TRBV7-9
cdr3_length: 17
d_call: TRBD2
j_call: TRBJ2-1
cdr3_nt: TGTGCCAGCAGCTCCTCTGGGCGGGAGGGCCCTATTAATGAGCAGTTCTTC
cdr3_aa: CASSSSGREGPINEQFF

clone_size: many
v_call: TRBV7-2
cdr3_length: 15
d_call: TRBD1
j_call: TRBJ1-2
cdr3_nt: TGTGCCAGCAGCTTAGATGGCAGGGGGGGATATGGCTACACCTTC
cdr3_aa: CASSLDGRGGYGYTF

clone_size: NA
v_call: TRBV15
cdr3_length: 12
d_call: NA
j_call: TRBJ2-1
cdr3_nt: TGTGCCACCAGCAGATCCAACAATGAGCAGTTCTTC
cdr3_aa: CATSRSNNEQFF

clone_size: NA
v_call: TRBV29-1
cdr3_length: 12
d_call: TRBD1
j_call: TRBJ1-5
cdr3_nt: TGCAGCGTTTCGGACAGGGATCAGCCCCAGCATTTT
cdr3_aa: CSVSDRDQPQHF

clone_size: NA
v_call: TRBV7-8
cdr3_length: 18
d_call: TRBD1
j_call: TRBJ2-3
cdr3_nt: TGTGCCAGCAGTCTTCTTCGGTCTCGCGACAGGGGAAGTGATACGCAGTATTTT
cdr3_aa: CASSLLRSRDRGSDTQYF

clone_size: many
v_call: TRBV7-6
cdr3_length: 13
d_call: NA
j_call: TRBJ2-2
cdr3_nt: TGTGCCAGCAGCTTACCGAACACCGGGGAGCTGTTTTTT
cdr3_aa: CASSLPNTGELFF

clone_size: NA
v_call: TRBV6-1
cdr3_length: 18
d_call: TRBD1
j_call: TRBJ1-1
cdr3_nt: TGTGCCAGCAGTCCCAAACCCCGGGACAGGCTTCTGAACACTGAAGCTTTCTTT
cdr3_aa: CASSPKPRDRLLNTEAFF

clone_size: few
v_call: TRBV11-2
cdr3_length: 14
d_call: NA
j_call: TRBJ1-2
cdr3_nt: TGTGCCAGCAGCTCCATACCCGGGGGGGGTGGCTACACCTTC
cdr3_aa: CASSSIPGGGGYTF

clone_size: NA
v_call: TRBV5-1
cdr3_length: 16
d_call: TRBD2
j_call: TRBJ2-5
cdr3_nt: TGCGCCAGCAGCTTGGACGGGGGGGCTATCCAAGAGACCCAGTACTTC
cdr3_aa: CASSLDGGAIQETQYF

clone_size: few
v_call: TRBV7-9
cdr3_length: 15
d_call: TRBD1
j_call: TRBJ2-5
cdr3_nt: TGTGCCAGCAGCTTATTATCAACAGGGGCAGAGACCCAGTACTTC
cdr3_aa: CASSLLSTGAETQYF

clone_size: few
v_call: TRBV23-1
cdr3_length: 15
d_call: NA
j_call: TRBJ1-6
cdr3_nt: TGCGCCAGCAGTCAAAGCAGGGGATGTAATTCACCCCTCCACTTT
cdr3_aa: CASSQSRGCNSPLHF

clone_size: NA
v_call: TRBV6-6
cdr3_length: 16
d_call: NA
j_call: TRBJ1-4
cdr3_nt: TGTGCCATCAGTTACTCGCAGTCTGCAACTAATGAAAAACTGTTTTTT
cdr3_aa: CAISYSQSATNEKLFF

clone_size: NA
v_call: TRBV3-1
cdr3_length: 16
d_call: TRBD2
j_call: TRBJ2-3
cdr3_nt: TGTGCCAGCAGCCAAGGGCTCTTCACCGGGAGGGATACGCAGTATTTT
cdr3_aa: CASSQGLFTGRDTQYF

clone_size: many
v_call: TRBV27
cdr3_length: 15
d_call: TRBD2
j_call: TRBJ2-3
cdr3_nt: TGTGCCAGCAGTTTGACTAGCGGGGGGGTAGATACGCAGTATTTT
cdr3_aa: CASSLTSGGVDTQYF

clone_size: NA
v_call: TRBV19
cdr3_length: 15
d_call: NA
j_call: TRBJ2-7
cdr3_nt: TGTGCCAGTAGTCAACAGGCGGTGAGCTCCTACGAGCAGTACTTC
cdr3_aa: CASSQQAVSSYEQYF

clone_size: few
v_call: TRBV20-1
cdr3_length: 14
d_call: TRBD1
j_call: TRBJ2-7
cdr3_nt: TGCAGTGCCGCCTCCGGGGACAGAGCCTACGAGCAGTACTTC
cdr3_aa: CSAASGDRAYEQYF

clone_size: NA
v_call: TRBV6-6
cdr3_length: 17
d_call: NA
j_call: TRBJ2-1
cdr3_nt: TGTGCCAGCAGTACGGGGCGGGGCCGAACCTCCTACAATGAGCAGTTCTTC
cdr3_aa: CASSTGRGRTSYNEQFF

clone_size: NA
v_call: TRBV27
cdr3_length: 14
d_call: NA
j_call: TRBJ2-7
cdr3_nt: TGTGCCAGCAGTTTATCTGCCAGGGGACGCGAGCAGTACTTC
cdr3_aa: CASSLSARGREQYF

clone_size: few
v_call: TRBV6-5
cdr3_length: 13
d_call: TRBD1
j_call: TRBJ2-1
cdr3_nt: TGTGCCAGCAGACGGGGACAGGGGAATGAGCAGTTCTTC
cdr3_aa: CASRRGQGNEQFF

clone_size: few
v_call: TRBV14
cdr3_length: 14
d_call: TRBD1
j_call: TRBJ2-7
cdr3_nt: TGTGCCAGCAGCCAAGCAGGGACAGGGGGCGAGCAGTACTTC
cdr3_aa: CASSQAGTGGEQYF

clone_size: few
v_call: TRBV20-1
cdr3_length: 14
d_call: TRBD2
j_call: TRBJ2-3
cdr3_nt: TGCAGTGCTAGAGGCGGGGGGGTCCAAGATACGCAGTATTTT
cdr3_aa: CSARGGGVQDTQYF

clone_size: few
v_call: TRBV19
cdr3_length: 16
d_call: NA
j_call: TRBJ2-1
cdr3_nt: TGTGCCAGTAGTATAGATGAGCAGGGACCCCTCAATGAGCAGTTCTTC
cdr3_aa: CASSIDEQGPLNEQFF

clone_size: many
v_call: TRBV7-2
cdr3_length: 15
d_call: NA
j_call: TRBJ2-5
cdr3_nt: TGTGCCAGCGGCCCGAGAGGAGAGGTTAGAGAGACCCAGTACTTC
cdr3_aa: CASGPRGEVRETQYF

clone_size: few
v_call: TRBV6-2/TRBV6-3
cdr3_length: 15
d_call: NA
j_call: TRBJ1-5
cdr3_nt: TGTGCCAGCAGACTGTCAGGGTCGCGCAATCAGCCCCAGCATTTT
cdr3_aa: CASRLSGSRNQPQHF

clone_size: few
v_call: TRBV5-5
cdr3_length: 20
d_call: TRBD2
j_call: TRBJ2-6
cdr3_nt: TGTGCCAGCAGCTTGGCATACTCGGGAGGGCTTTTCTCTGGGGCCAACGTCCTGACTTTC
cdr3_aa: CASSLAYSGGLFSGANVLTF

clone_size: NA
v_call: TRBV19
cdr3_length: 15
d_call: TRBD2
j_call: TRBJ2-2
cdr3_nt: TGTGCCAGTAGTATTATAGCGGGGAATACCGGGGAGCTGTTTTTT
cdr3_aa: CASSIIAGNTGELFF

clone_size: NA
v_call: TRBV11-2
cdr3_length: 14
d_call: NA
j_call: TRBJ1-2
cdr3_nt: TGTGCCAGCAGCGACAGCGACCGGGGCTATGGCTACACCTTC
cdr3_aa: CASSDSDRGYGYTF

clone_size: NA
v_call: TRBV28
cdr3_length: 12
d_call: NA
j_call: TRBJ1-2
cdr3_nt: TGTGCCTCAACGGGGGTCCGTACTGGCTACACCTTC
cdr3_aa: CASTGVRTGYTF

clone_size: few
v_call: TRBV18
cdr3_length: 14
d_call: NA
j_call: TRBJ2-5
cdr3_nt: TGTGCCAGCTCACCAGGGGCGAGTGAACAGACCCAGTACTTC
cdr3_aa: CASSPGASEQTQYF

clone_size: few
v_call: TRBV6-1
cdr3_length: 18
d_call: TRBD2
j_call: TRBJ2-6
cdr3_nt: TGTGCCAGCAGTGAGTTTGCTAGCGGGGGCTCTGCGGCCAACGTCCTGACTTTC
cdr3_aa: CASSEFASGGSAANVLTF

clone_size: many
v_call: TRBV12-3/TRBV12-4
cdr3_length: 14
d_call: NA
j_call: TRBJ1-2
cdr3_nt: TGTGCCAGCAGTTTTGACAAGACAGGCCGAGGCTACACCTTC
cdr3_aa: CASSFDKTGRGYTF

clone_size: NA
v_call: TRBV2
cdr3_length: 16
d_call: TRBD2
j_call: TRBJ2-3
cdr3_nt: TGTGCCAGCAGTGAAGGTAGCGGGGGGGCCGGAGATACGCAGTATTTT
cdr3_aa: CASSEGSGGAGDTQYF

clone_size: many
v_call: TRBV7-2
cdr3_length: 15
d_call: NA
j_call: TRBJ2-1
cdr3_nt: TGTGCCAGCAGCTCCCACTGGGGCTCCTACAATGAGCAGTTCTTC
cdr3_aa: CASSSHWGSYNEQFF

clone_size: NA
v_call: TRBV15
cdr3_length: 14
d_call: NA
j_call: TRBJ2-5
cdr3_nt: TGTGCCACCAGCAGGGAGAGGGGAGGTGAGACCCAGTACTTC
cdr3_aa: CATSRERGGETQYF

clone_size: NA
v_call: TRBV30
cdr3_length: 12
d_call: NA
j_call: TRBJ2-3
cdr3_nt: TGTGCCTGGAGAGGGGGCACAGATACGCAGTATTTT
cdr3_aa: CAWRGGTDTQYF

clone_size: few
v_call: TRBV28
cdr3_length: 16
d_call: NA
j_call: TRBJ1-3
cdr3_nt: TGTGCCAGCAGTTATCGGACGGTGTTGGGTCGCGACACCATATATTTT
cdr3_aa: CASSYRTVLGRDTIYF

clone_size: NA
v_call: TRBV6-1
cdr3_length: 18
d_call: NA
j_call: TRBJ1-4
cdr3_nt: TGTGCCAGCAGACAGAAAGCGGCGGGCCGACCCCTTGGAGAAAAACTGTTTTTT
cdr3_aa: CASRQKAAGRPLGEKLFF

clone_size: NA
v_call: TRBV7-8
cdr3_length: 12
d_call: NA
j_call: TRBJ2-7
cdr3_nt: TGTGCCAGCAGCCCCGCCGGGTACGATCAGTACTTC
cdr3_aa: CASSPAGYDQYF

clone_size: NA
v_call: TRBV6-1
cdr3_length: 14
d_call: NA
j_call: TRBJ2-7
cdr3_nt: TGTGCCAGCAGTGAATATCCAGGGGAGTACAAGCAGTACTTC
cdr3_aa: CASSEYPGEYKQYF

clone_size: NA
v_call: TRBV28
cdr3_length: 17
d_call: NA
j_call: TRBJ2-5
cdr3_nt: TGTGCCAGCAGTTTCATTTCCCCGGTCCCCCAGGAAGAGACCCAGTACTTC
cdr3_aa: CASSFISPVPQEETQYF

clone_size: NA
v_call: TRBV14
cdr3_length: 13
d_call: NA
j_call: TRBJ2-5
cdr3_nt: TGTGCCAGCAGGCCGCAGGGGTTTTGGACCCAGTACTTC
cdr3_aa: CASRPQGFWTQYF

clone_size: few
v_call: TRBV5-1
cdr3_length: 17
d_call: TRBD1
j_call: TRBJ1-1
cdr3_nt: TGCGCCAGCAGCTTGGTCGGGGACAGGCGACAGAACACTGAAGCTTTCTTT
cdr3_aa: CASSLVGDRRQNTEAFF

clone_size: NA
v_call: TRBV6-2/TRBV6-3
cdr3_length: 12
d_call: NA
j_call: TRBJ2-1
cdr3_nt: TGTGCCAGCAGTACCCTTAGCGATGAGCAGTTCTTC
cdr3_aa: CASSTLSDEQFF

clone_size: NA
v_call: TRBV5-1
cdr3_length: 17
d_call: NA
j_call: TRBJ2-7
cdr3_nt: TGCGCCAGCAGCAGCTCACGGACAACCCACGTCGACTACGAGCAGTACTTC
cdr3_aa: CASSSSRTTHVDYEQYF

clone_size: many
v_call: TRBV10-3
cdr3_length: 13
d_call: TRBD1
j_call: TRBJ1-1
cdr3_nt: TGTGCCATCAGAGACAGGGGGAGGGCTGAAGCTTTCTTT
cdr3_aa: CAIRDRGRAEAFF

clone_size: few
v_call: TRBV6-6
cdr3_length: 16
d_call: TRBD2
j_call: TRBJ2-7
cdr3_nt: TGTGCCAGCAGTTACTCGAGGACTAGCGGTTCCTACGAGCAGTACTTC
cdr3_aa: CASSYSRTSGSYEQYF

clone_size: many
v_call: TRBV7-2
cdr3_length: 15
d_call: NA
j_call: TRBJ2-3
cdr3_nt: TGTGCCAGCAGCTTAGCGCAAGGAGTCACAGATACGCAGTATTTT
cdr3_aa: CASSLAQGVTDTQYF

clone_size: many
v_call: TRBV7-2
cdr3_length: 13
d_call: NA
j_call: TRBJ2-7
cdr3_nt: TGTGCCAGCAGCTTAGCGGGGGTTGTGGAGCAGTACTTC
cdr3_aa: CASSLAGVVEQYF